This T cell receptor (beta chain) was identified in a study of CD8+ T cells in alopecia areata. Overall study findings and caveats: In patients, TCRs were shared less clearly than in mice, and HLA may possibly be involved. The study found higher clonality in lesional than normal scalp, especially in alopecia totalis/universalis. Scalp data also include sequences from resident alphabeta T cells of normal skin.

Note on this clone: Its antigen remains unknown.

Alopecia areata patients gave lesional scalp punch biopsies and peripheral blood samples. cDNA prepared by RNA extraction and subsequent reverse transcription served as the template for sequencing. Libraries were prepared by immunoSEQ multiplex PCR; TCRdb keeps only in-frame clonotypes and omits some of them. There are some 170,000 clones in the sample; roughly 63% occur only once, and under 2% lies in the top ten. Germline assignment: CDR1 LGHNA and CDR2 YSLEER. Trimming removed 5 bases from V and 1 base from J; junction bases left unmatched: 1. This CDR3 contains 13 residues. The V gene is TRBV4-3, the J gene TRBJ1-1; 7 bases agree with TRBD1. This TCR derives from a human donor with alopecia areata. The specimen comprised CD4+ T cells sorted from blood, sampled at week 0. The CDR3 loop reads CASSRGQNTEAFF. The CDR3 nucleotides are TGCGCCAGCAGCAGGGGGCAGAACACTGAAGCTTTCTTT.